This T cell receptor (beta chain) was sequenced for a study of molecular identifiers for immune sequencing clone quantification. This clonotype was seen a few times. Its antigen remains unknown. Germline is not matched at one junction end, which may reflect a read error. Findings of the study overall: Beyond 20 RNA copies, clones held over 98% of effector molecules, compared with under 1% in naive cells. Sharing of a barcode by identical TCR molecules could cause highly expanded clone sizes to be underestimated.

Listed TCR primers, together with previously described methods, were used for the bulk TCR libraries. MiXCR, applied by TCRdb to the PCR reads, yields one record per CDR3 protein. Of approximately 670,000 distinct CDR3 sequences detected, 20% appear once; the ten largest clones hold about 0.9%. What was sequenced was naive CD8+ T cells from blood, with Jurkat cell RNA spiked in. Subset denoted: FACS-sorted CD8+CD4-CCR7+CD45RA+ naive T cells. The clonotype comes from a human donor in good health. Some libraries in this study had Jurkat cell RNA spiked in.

This CDR3 is CASRPDQAQETLYF. As DNA, the CDR3 is TGTGCCAGCAGACCTGATCAGGCCCAAGAGACCCTGTACTTC. The genes are TRBV6-2 or TRBV6-3 and TRBJ2-5; D is uncertain. The CDR3 is 14 amino acids. CDR1 is MNHEY and CDR2 is SVGEGT in the germline V gene.